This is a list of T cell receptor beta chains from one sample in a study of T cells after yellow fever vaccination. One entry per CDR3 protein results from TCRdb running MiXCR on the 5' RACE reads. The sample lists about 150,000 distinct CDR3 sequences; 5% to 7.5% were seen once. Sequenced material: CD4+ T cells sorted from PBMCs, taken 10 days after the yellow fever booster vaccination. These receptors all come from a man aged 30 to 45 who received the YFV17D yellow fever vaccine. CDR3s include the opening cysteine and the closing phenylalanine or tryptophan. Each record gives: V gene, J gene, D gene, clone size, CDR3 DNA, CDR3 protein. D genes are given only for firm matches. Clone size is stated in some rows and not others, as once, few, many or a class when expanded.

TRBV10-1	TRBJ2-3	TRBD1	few	TGCGCCAGCAGTGAGCAGGGGGCAACAAGTTCAGATACGCAGTATTTT	CASSEQGATSSDTQYF
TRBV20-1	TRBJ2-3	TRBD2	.	TGCAGTTTAGCGGCGGGAGCTACAGATACGCAGTATTTT	CSLAAGATDTQYF
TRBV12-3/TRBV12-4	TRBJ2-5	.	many	TGTGCCAGCAGTTTCCAGGCGGGAAGCCAAGAGACCCAGTACTTC	CASSFQAGSQETQYF
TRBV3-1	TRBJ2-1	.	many	TGTGCCAGCAGCCAGACGGATGAGCAGTTCTTC	CASSQTDEQFF
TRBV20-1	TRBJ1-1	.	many	TGCAGTGCTCCCTCCCAGCCGCACACTGAAGCTTTCTTT	CSAPSQPHTEAFF
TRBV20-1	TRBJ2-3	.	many	TGCAGTGCGGACTTTGCGGCAACAGATACGCAGTATTTT	CSADFAATDTQYF
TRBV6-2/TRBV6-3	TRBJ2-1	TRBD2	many	TGTGCCAGCAGTTACCTCTCTAGCGGGAGGGGACGGAGTGAGCAGTTCTTC	CASSYLSSGRGRSEQFF
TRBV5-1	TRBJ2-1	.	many	TGCGCCAGCAGCTTGGATTCGGCGGGAGAGCAGTTCTTC	CASSLDSAGEQFF
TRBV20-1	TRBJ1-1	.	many	TGCAGTGCCCCTAAAAACAGGGACACTGAAGCTTTCTTT	CSAPKNRDTEAFF
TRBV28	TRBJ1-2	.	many	TGTGCCAGCAGAGTGGGATATGACTCTTATGGCTACACCTTC	CASRVGYDSYGYTF
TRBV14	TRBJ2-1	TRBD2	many	TGTGCCAGCAGTCCTGGACTAGCGGGAGCCTCGGCGGGGCAGTTCTTC	CASSPGLAGASAGQFF
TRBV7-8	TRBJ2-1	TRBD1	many	TGTGCCAGCAGCTCAGGGACAGGGGGGTACAATGAGCAGTTCTTC	CASSSGTGGYNEQFF
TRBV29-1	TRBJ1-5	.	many	TGCAGCCTAGGGGCGCAGCCCCAGCATTTT	CSLGAQPQHF
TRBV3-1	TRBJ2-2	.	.	TGTGCCACCTGCCCTCCGCTACTGGGGGGCCCGAACACCGGGGAGCTGTTTTTT	CATCPPLLGGPNTGELFF
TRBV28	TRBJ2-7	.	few	TGTGCCAGCAGTTTGCTTGGGACGGTTTCCTACGAGCAGTACTTC	CASSLLGTVSYEQYF
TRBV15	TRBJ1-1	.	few	TGTGCCACCAGCAGAGATTTTGGAGGGGGGAACACTGAAGCTTTCTTT	CATSRDFGGGNTEAFF
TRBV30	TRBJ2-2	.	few	TGTGCCTGGACGACGGGACTTTCCGGGGCCGCCGGGGAGCTGTTTTTT	CAWTTGLSGAAGELFF
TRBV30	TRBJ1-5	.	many	TGTGCCTGGACCGAAGGGACCCATGACCCCCAGCATTTT	CAWTEGTHDPQHF
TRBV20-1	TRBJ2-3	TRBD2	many	TGCAGTGCTGGAGCGGGAGCCAGCACAGATACGCAGTATTTT	CSAGAGASTDTQYF
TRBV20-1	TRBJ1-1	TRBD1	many	TGCAGTGCTGTACCGGGACAGCTTAACACTGAAGCTTTCTTT	CSAVPGQLNTEAFF
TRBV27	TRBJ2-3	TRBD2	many	TGTGCCAGCAGTTCCCTCAGCGGGAGCACGCAGTATTTT	CASSSLSGSTQYF
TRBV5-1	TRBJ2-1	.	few	TGCGCCAGCACCCGGAGGGGGGATCACTACAATGAGCAGTTCTTC	CASTRRGDHYNEQFF
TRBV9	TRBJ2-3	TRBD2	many	TGTGCCAGCAGCGTAGGTCTGACTAGCGGAACAGATACGCAGTATTTT	CASSVGLTSGTDTQYF
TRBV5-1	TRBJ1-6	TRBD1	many	TGCGCCAGCAGCTTGGACAGGGGTGGAAATTCACCCCTCCACTTT	CASSLDRGGNSPLHF
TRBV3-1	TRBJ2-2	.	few	TGTGCCAGCAGCCAGCTAACTAGCACCGGGGAGCTGTTTTTT	CASSQLTSTGELFF
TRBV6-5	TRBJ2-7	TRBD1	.	TGTGCCAGCAGTTACAGATTTAGGACAGGTGGCTCCTACGAGCAGTACTTC	CASSYRFRTGGSYEQYF
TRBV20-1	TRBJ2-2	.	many	TGCAGTGCTAGAGGTGGGGCGTTGGGAACCGGGGAGCTGTTTTTT	CSARGGALGTGELFF
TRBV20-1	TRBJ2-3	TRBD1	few	TGCAGTGCTAGACCCGAGGGGGCACGCTTCTCCCGCACAGATACGCAGTATTTT	CSARPEGARFSRTDTQYF
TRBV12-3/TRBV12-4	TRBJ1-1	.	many	TGTGCCAGCAGCCAGGGCGGGCAGTTGAACACTGAAGCTTTCTTT	CASSQGGQLNTEAFF
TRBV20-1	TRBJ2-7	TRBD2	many	TGCAGTGCGCTAGTCCCGACCGGGACTAGAGGCTACGAGCAGTACTTC	CSALVPTGTRGYEQYF
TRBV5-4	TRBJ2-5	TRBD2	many	TGTGCCAGCACCGGGGGGGAAGGGGGAGAGACCCAGTACTTC	CASTGGEGGETQYF
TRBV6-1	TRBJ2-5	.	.	TGTGCCAGCAACAGGGAAAGGGAAGAGACCCAGTACTTC	CASNREREETQYF